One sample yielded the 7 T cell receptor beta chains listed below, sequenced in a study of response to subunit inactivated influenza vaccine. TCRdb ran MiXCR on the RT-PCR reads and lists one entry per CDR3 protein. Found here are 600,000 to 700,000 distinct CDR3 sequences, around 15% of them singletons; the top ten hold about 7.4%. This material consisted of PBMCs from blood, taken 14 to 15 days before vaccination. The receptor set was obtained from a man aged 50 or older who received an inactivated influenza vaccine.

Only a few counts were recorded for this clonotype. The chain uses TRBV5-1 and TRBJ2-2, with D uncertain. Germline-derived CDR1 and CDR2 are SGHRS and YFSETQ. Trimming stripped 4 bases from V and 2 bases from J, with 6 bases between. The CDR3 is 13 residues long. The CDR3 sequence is CASSRENTGELFF. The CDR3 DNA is TGCGCCAGCAGCCGTGAAAACACCGGGGAGCTGTTTTTT.

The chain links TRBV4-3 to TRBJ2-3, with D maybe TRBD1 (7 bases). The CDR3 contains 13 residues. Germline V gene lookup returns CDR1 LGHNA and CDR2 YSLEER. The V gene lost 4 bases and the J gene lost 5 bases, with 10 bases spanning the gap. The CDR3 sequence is CASSRGTEDTQYF. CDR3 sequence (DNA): TGCGCCAGCAGCCGCGGGACAGAAGATACGCAGTATTTT.

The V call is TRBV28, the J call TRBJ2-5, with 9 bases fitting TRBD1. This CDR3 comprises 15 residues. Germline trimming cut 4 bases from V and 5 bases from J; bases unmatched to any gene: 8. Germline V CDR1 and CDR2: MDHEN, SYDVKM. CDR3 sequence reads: CASSWEPTGGETQYF. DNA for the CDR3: TGTGCCAGCAGTTGGGAACCGACAGGGGGTGAGACCCAGTACTTC.

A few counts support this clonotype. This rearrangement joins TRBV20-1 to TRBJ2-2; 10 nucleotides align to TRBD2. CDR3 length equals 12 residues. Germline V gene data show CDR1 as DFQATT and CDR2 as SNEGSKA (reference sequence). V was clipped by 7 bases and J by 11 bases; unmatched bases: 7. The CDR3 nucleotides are TGCAGTGTCAGGACTAGCGGACCTGAGCTGTTTTTT. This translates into CSVRTSGPELFF.

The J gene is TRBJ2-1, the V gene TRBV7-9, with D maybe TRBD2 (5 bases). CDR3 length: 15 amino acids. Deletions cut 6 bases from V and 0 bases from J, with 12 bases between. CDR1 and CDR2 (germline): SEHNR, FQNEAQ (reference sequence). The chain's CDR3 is CASSDGLVSYNEQFF. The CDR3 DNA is TGTGCCAGCAGTGACGGACTGGTCTCCTACAATGAGCAGTTCTTC.

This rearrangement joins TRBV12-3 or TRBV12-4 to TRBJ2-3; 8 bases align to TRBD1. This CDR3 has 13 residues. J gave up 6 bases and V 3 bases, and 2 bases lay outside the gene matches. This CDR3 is CASSFQGADTQYF. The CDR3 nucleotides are TGTGCCAGCAGTTTCCAGGGGGCGGATACGCAGTATTTT.

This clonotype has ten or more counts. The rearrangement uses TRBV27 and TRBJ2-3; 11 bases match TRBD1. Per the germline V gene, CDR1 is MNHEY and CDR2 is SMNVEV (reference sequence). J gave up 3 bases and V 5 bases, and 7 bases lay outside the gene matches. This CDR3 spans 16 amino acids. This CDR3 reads CASSHGQGARTDTQYF. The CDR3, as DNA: TGTGCCAGCAGTCACGGACAGGGGGCGAGGACAGATACGCAGTATTTT.